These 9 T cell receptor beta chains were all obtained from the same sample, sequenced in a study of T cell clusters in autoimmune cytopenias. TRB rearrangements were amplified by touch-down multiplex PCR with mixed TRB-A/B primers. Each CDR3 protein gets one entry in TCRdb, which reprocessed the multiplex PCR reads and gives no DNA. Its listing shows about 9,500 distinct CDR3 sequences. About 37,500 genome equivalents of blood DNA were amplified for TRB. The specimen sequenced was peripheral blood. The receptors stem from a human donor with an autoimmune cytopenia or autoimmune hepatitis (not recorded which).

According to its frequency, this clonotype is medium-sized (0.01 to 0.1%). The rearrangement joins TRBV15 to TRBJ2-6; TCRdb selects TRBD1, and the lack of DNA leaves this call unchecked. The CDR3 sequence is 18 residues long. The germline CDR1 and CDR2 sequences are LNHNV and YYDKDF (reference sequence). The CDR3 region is CATSSTGTGGSGANVLTF.

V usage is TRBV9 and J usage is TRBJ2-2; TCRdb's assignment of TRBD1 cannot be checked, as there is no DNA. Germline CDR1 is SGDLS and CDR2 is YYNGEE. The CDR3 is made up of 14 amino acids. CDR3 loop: CASSVGGDDGELFF.

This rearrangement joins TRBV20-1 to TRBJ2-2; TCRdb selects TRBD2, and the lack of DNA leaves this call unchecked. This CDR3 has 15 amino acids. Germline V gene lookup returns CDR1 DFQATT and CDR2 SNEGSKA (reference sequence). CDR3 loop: CSGTGTSGTTGELFF.

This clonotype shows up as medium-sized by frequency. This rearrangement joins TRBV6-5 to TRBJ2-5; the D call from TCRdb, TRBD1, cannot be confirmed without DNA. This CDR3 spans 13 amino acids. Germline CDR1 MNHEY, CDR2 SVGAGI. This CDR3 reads CASSSGQGGTQYF.

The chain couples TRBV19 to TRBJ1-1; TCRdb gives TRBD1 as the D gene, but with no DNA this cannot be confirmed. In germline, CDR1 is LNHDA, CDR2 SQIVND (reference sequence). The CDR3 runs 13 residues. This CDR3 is CASSPGFYTEAFF.

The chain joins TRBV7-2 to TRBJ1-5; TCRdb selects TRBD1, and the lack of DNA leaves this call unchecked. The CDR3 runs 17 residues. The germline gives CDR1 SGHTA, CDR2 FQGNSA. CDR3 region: CASSPGQGFYSNQPQHF.

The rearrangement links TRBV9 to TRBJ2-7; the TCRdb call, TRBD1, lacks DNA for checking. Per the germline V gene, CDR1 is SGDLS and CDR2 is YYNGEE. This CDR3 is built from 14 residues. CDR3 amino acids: CASSLQGSFYEQYF.

This CDR3 reads CASSEHIGQTKNIQYF. The V gene is TRBV6-1, the J gene TRBJ2-4. CDR1 and CDR2 (germline): MNHNS, SASEGT. This CDR3 region has 16 residues.

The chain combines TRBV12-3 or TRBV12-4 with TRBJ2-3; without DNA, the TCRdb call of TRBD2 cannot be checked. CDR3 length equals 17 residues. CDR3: CASNKRLAGGSTDTQYF.